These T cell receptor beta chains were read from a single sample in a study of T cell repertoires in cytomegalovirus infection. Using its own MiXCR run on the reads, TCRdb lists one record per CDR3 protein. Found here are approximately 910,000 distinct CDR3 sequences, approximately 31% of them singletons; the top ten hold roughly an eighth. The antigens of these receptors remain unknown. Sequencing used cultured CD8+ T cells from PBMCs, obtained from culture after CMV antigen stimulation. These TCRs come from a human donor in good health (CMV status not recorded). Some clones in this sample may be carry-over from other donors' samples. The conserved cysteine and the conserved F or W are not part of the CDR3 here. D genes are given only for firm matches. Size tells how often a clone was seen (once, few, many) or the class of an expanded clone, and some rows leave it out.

CDR3 protein: ASSPPQGRNTEAF
clone size: -
V gene: TRBV7-3
J gene: TRBJ1-1
D gene: -

CDR3 protein: ASSLSSSGGSPLH
clone size: -
V gene: TRBV27
J gene: TRBJ1-6
D gene: -

CDR3 protein: ASSSSKGAGEQY
clone size: few
V gene: TRBV7-9
J gene: TRBJ2-7
D gene: TRBD1

CDR3 protein: ASSLATGGYTEAF
clone size: -
V gene: TRBV6-2/TRBV6-3
J gene: TRBJ1-1
D gene: TRBD1

CDR3 protein: ASSPLLAGEYNEQF
clone size: few
V gene: TRBV5-4
J gene: TRBJ2-1
D gene: TRBD2

CDR3 protein: ANSQGGWGELF
clone size: -
V gene: TRBV3-1
J gene: TRBJ2-2
D gene: TRBD1

CDR3 protein: ASKRKNQPQH
clone size: -
V gene: TRBV12-3/TRBV12-4
J gene: TRBJ1-5
D gene: -

CDR3 protein: ASSLKGSSGAPTDTQY
clone size: -
V gene: TRBV5-5
J gene: TRBJ2-3
D gene: TRBD2

CDR3 protein: ASTIVIGAF
clone size: few
V gene: TRBV2
J gene: TRBJ1-1
D gene: -

CDR3 protein: ASSRMSGGDEQY
clone size: many
V gene: TRBV7-6
J gene: TRBJ2-7
D gene: TRBD2

CDR3 protein: ASSLERGTEGFNAEAF
clone size: -
V gene: TRBV7-9
J gene: TRBJ1-1
D gene: TRBD1

CDR3 protein: ASSLGRGSNQHQH
clone size: -
V gene: TRBV12-3/TRBV12-4
J gene: TRBJ1-5
D gene: -

CDR3 protein: SASPSKASYEQY
clone size: few
V gene: TRBV20-1
J gene: TRBJ2-7
D gene: -

CDR3 protein: ATSGVAGGRDEQF
clone size: -
V gene: TRBV24-1
J gene: TRBJ2-1
D gene: TRBD2

CDR3 protein: ASNPSASGAIHIGTQY
clone size: many
V gene: TRBV27
J gene: TRBJ2-5
D gene: TRBD2

CDR3 protein: ASSNREVAF
clone size: -
V gene: TRBV7-9
J gene: TRBJ1-1
D gene: -

CDR3 protein: ASSIGAVSYEQY
clone size: -
V gene: TRBV19
J gene: TRBJ2-7
D gene: -

CDR3 protein: ASSEGHRVDEKLF
clone size: few
V gene: TRBV28
J gene: TRBJ1-4
D gene: -

CDR3 protein: ASSGRDPVETQY
clone size: few
V gene: TRBV12-3/TRBV12-4
J gene: TRBJ2-5
D gene: -

CDR3 protein: ASSQEASTDAYEQY
clone size: few
V gene: TRBV4-1
J gene: TRBJ2-7
D gene: -

CDR3 protein: ASSPGRHNEKLF
clone size: few
V gene: TRBV6-1
J gene: TRBJ1-4
D gene: -

CDR3 protein: ASSQEESDTIY
clone size: once
V gene: TRBV3-1
J gene: TRBJ1-3
D gene: -

CDR3 protein: ASSLKGDLRYNEQF
clone size: -
V gene: TRBV2
J gene: TRBJ2-1
D gene: -

CDR3 protein: SVELPRHRGGTEAF
clone size: few
V gene: TRBV29-1
J gene: TRBJ1-1
D gene: TRBD1

CDR3 protein: ASYLGGTGELF
clone size: -
V gene: TRBV12-3/TRBV12-4
J gene: TRBJ2-2
D gene: -

CDR3 protein: ASSEGTNNQPQH
clone size: -
V gene: TRBV5-4
J gene: TRBJ1-5
D gene: -

CDR3 protein: ASSWSDRGNTGELF
clone size: -
V gene: TRBV7-6
J gene: TRBJ2-2
D gene: TRBD1

CDR3 protein: ASSSRTGGDEKLF
clone size: few
V gene: TRBV5-8
J gene: TRBJ1-4
D gene: TRBD1

CDR3 protein: ASSSPPGLEETQY
clone size: many
V gene: TRBV7-6
J gene: TRBJ2-5
D gene: -

CDR3 protein: ASGGQGGLQETQY
clone size: -
V gene: TRBV6-6
J gene: TRBJ2-5
D gene: TRBD1

CDR3 protein: ASSLPLLAEQF
clone size: -
V gene: TRBV7-6
J gene: TRBJ2-1
D gene: -

CDR3 protein: ASSIVARGPRYT
clone size: -
V gene: TRBV19
J gene: TRBJ1-2
D gene: TRBD1

CDR3 protein: ASSSAGRRLW
clone size: -
V gene: TRBV28
J gene: TRBJ2-4
D gene: -

CDR3 protein: ASSPRTGNQPRH
clone size: -
V gene: TRBV12-3/TRBV12-4
J gene: TRBJ1-5
D gene: TRBD1

CDR3 protein: ASSSRDYIPSSGANVLT
clone size: -
V gene: TRBV19
J gene: TRBJ2-6
D gene: TRBD2

CDR3 protein: ASSVERLGFIDTQY
clone size: -
V gene: TRBV9
J gene: TRBJ2-3
D gene: -

CDR3 protein: SARGLGRNEQF
clone size: -
V gene: TRBV20-1
J gene: TRBJ2-1
D gene: -

CDR3 protein: SAVAGGPGNEQF
clone size: -
V gene: TRBV20-1
J gene: TRBJ2-1
D gene: TRBD2

CDR3 protein: ANPGQGSNEQF
clone size: few
V gene: TRBV2
J gene: TRBJ2-1
D gene: TRBD1

CDR3 protein: ASSKTGGLLIH
clone size: few
V gene: TRBV6-1
J gene: TRBJ1-6
D gene: TRBD1

CDR3 protein: VSSLLMNTEAF
clone size: -
V gene: TRBV28
J gene: TRBJ1-1
D gene: -

CDR3 protein: SARDPSLNTEAF
clone size: many
V gene: TRBV20-1
J gene: TRBJ1-1
D gene: -

CDR3 protein: ASTFIARNEQY
clone size: few
V gene: TRBV7-4
J gene: TRBJ2-7
D gene: -

CDR3 protein: SARAKGSYNEQF
clone size: -
V gene: TRBV20-1
J gene: TRBJ2-1
D gene: -

CDR3 protein: AISESLGGDGYT
clone size: -
V gene: TRBV10-3
J gene: TRBJ1-2
D gene: -

CDR3 protein: SAGQGMDYGYT
clone size: few
V gene: TRBV20-1
J gene: TRBJ1-2
D gene: TRBD1